Each of the 25 T cell receptor beta chains below was sequenced from the same sample in a study of T-cell memory formation after mild COVID-19. TCRdb recomputed calls from the 5' RACE reads with MiXCR, one row per CDR3 protein. The table lists 30,000 to 35,000 distinct CDR3 sequences, about 7.7% of them singletons, with 25% to 30% in the top ten. The specimen was PBMCs or a T cell subset sorted from them (not recorded which). These receptors were taken from a man aged 18-30 years who had mild COVID-19 (a few samples of this study predate the infection). Cell type and time point are not known.

This clonotype has ten or more counts. Because the CDR3 is missing its conserved closing phenylalanine or tryptophan, this is likely a read error. The DNA is left out, because the CDR3 cannot be placed on it with certainty; the CDR3 is given as TCRdb lists it. The J gene is TRBJ2-7, the V gene TRBV29-1; whether TRBD1, the table's D call, matches the DNA was not checked. The length of the CDR3 is 9 amino acids, counting both ends. From germline, CDR1 is SQVTM and CDR2 ANQGSEA. CDR3 residues: CSAAGIFCL.

This clonotype was counted a few times. J is TRBJ1-5 and V is TRBV6-4, with 9 bases lining up with TRBD1. This CDR3 contains 15 residues. Unmatched junction bases numbered 6, after V lost 3 bases and J lost 6 bases. Germline CDR1 reads MRHNA; CDR2 reads SNTAGT. Here the CDR3 DNA reads TGTGCCAGCAGTGAGACCACAGGGGGCGGTCAGCCCCAGCATTTT. Its protein is CASSETTGGGQPQHF.

This clonotype has a count of ten or more. The V gene is TRBV4-3, the J gene TRBJ2-3; D might be TRBD2 (7 bases). Germline V lookup: CDR1 LGHNA, CDR2 YSLEER. The V end lost 0 bases, the J end lost 3 bases, and 22 bases lay between the germline ends. The CDR3 loop spans 19 amino acids. The CDR3 sequence: CASSQDWGRGGAGTDTQYF. The CDR3 DNA sequence: TGCGCCAGCAGCCAAGATTGGGGTAGGGGGGGCGCCGGGACAGATACGCAGTATTTT.

The chain has TRBV4-3 and TRBJ1-1, with TRBD1 as a possible D gene (5 bases). There are 14 residues in the CDR3. The germline V gene has CDR1 LGHNA and CDR2 YSLEER. V lost 3 bases, J lost 3 bases, and 11 bases lay in between. The CDR3 coding sequence is TGCGCCAGCAGCCACCTTGACAGAGACACTGAAGCTTTCTTT. Translation: CASSHLDRDTEAFF.

This clonotype has ten or more counts. The chain carries TRBV7-6 and TRBJ2-7, with D tentatively TRBD1 (6 bases). The CDR3 contains 16 residues. Trimming cost V 2 bases and J 2 bases, with 16 bases left between them. Germline assignment: CDR1 SGHVS and CDR2 FNYEAQ. DNA for the CDR3: TGTGCCAGCAGCTTACGTTCAGGGGCCGGGACCTACGAGCAGTACTTC. Protein sequence: CASSLRSGAGTYEQYF.

There are a few counts of this clonotype. This chain links TRBV4-1 with TRBJ1-3; D possibly corresponds to TRBD1 (6 bases). Deletions cut 4 bases from V and 0 bases from J, with 13 bases between. The CDR3 length is 16 residues. Germline CDR1 MGHRA, CDR2 YSYEKL. The CDR3 coding sequence is TGCGCCAGCAGCCCCTACAGGGACGCCTCTGGAAACACCATATATTTT. It codes for CASSPYRDASGNTIYF.

This clonotype was counted between two and nine times. J is TRBJ2-7 and V is TRBV5-6; D unclear. Germline lookup yields CDR1 SGHDT and CDR2 YYEEEE. This CDR3 is 14 amino acids long. V was shortened by 4 bases and J by 5 bases, with 16 bases between the two germline ends. Written as DNA, the CDR3 is TGTGCCAGCAGCCTGCCCCCGCTGGGCGACGAGCAGTACGTC. The encoded protein is CASSLPPLGDEQYV.

This clonotype showed up many times. The chain has TRBV6-4 and TRBJ2-1; possibly TRBD1 or TRBD2 for D (5 bases each). In germline, CDR1 is MRHNA, CDR2 SNTAGT. The CDR3 loop spans 14 amino acids. The V end was cut by 5 bases, the J end by 5 bases, with 13 bases between. The CDR3 loop is CASSLTGTNNEQFF. DNA for the CDR3: TGTGCCAGCAGTCTTACCGGGACCAACAATGAGCAGTTCTTC.

In this sample, this clonotype turned up many times. The chain couples TRBV4-3 to TRBJ1-1; no reliable D call. Germline CDR1 reads LGHNA; CDR2 reads YSLEER. The CDR3 sequence is 14 residues long. V lost 4 bases and J lost 0, with 9 bases in between. CDR3 bases: TGCGCCAGCAGCCGATCCGTACTGAACACTGAAGCTTTCTTT. Translating it yields CASSRSVLNTEAFF.

This clonotype was detected only a few times. V and J are TRBV18 and TRBJ1-5; D is unclear. CDR1 is KGHSH, CDR2 LQKENI, per germline. This CDR3 has 13 residues. Trimming took off 4 bases at V and 3 bases at J, with 7 bases between the two ends. CDR3 amino acids: CASSQDYNQPQHF. The CDR3 DNA reads as TGTGCCAGCTCACAGGACTACAATCAGCCCCAGCATTTT.

This clonotype was seen ten or more times. This chain links TRBV3-1 with TRBJ2-1, with 8 positions matching TRBD2. The CDR3 runs 14 residues. CDR1 and CDR2 from the germline V gene are LGHDT and YNNKEL (reference sequence). The V gene end was trimmed by 4 bases and the J gene end by 4 bases; junction bases not matched to a gene: 3. CDR3 nucleotides: TGTGCCAGCAGCCGAGTAGCGGGGTACAATGAGCAGTTCTTC. It specifies CASSRVAGYNEQFF.

V gene TRBV12-5 combines with J gene TRBJ2-5; D is unresolved. Trimming left V 0 bases short and J 3 bases short, with 8 bases between. CDR1 is LGHNT and CDR2 is FRNRAP in the germline V gene. CDR3 length equals 14 residues. The CDR3 DNA is TGTGCTAGTGGTTTGGTACCTGGGGAAGAGACCCAGTACTTC. Residues: CASGLVPGEETQYF. The full variable domain, in which reference TRBV12-5 and TRBJ2-5 provide the parts outside the CDR3, is DARVTQTPRHKVTEMGQEVTMRCQPILGHNTVFWYRQTMMQGLELLAYFRNRAPLDDSGMPKDRFSAEMPDATLATLKIQPSEPRDSAVYFCASGLVPGEETQYFGPGTRLLVL.

There are a few counts of this clonotype. V gene TRBV6-1 combines with J gene TRBJ2-1, with 11 bases lining up with TRBD2. This CDR3 has 14 residues. The V gene's germline CDR1 is MNHNS and CDR2 SASEGT. V gave up 3 bases and J gave up 6 bases; unmatched junction bases: 1. The CDR3 here is CASSDSGGANEQFF. CDR3 bases: TGTGCCAGCAGTGATAGCGGGGGGGCCAATGAGCAGTTCTTC.

V is TRBV7-9 and J is TRBJ2-1; 10 nucleotides line up with TRBD2. V lost 0 bases to trimming and J lost 7 bases; unmatched junction nucleotides: 15. In germline, CDR1 is SEHNR, CDR2 FQNEAQ (reference sequence). The CDR3 consists of 19 residues. The CDR3 is CASSLAIVSLAGDSNEQFF. The CDR3 DNA reads as TGTGCCAGCAGCTTAGCTATTGTGTCTCTAGCGGGAGACTCTAATGAGCAGTTCTTC.

This clonotype showed up many times. V gene TRBV12-5 combines with J gene TRBJ2-3; TRBD2 matches at 11 bases. The junction had 2 bases not matched to a gene; V was cut back by 5 bases and J by 1 base. The CDR3 loop spans 15 amino acids. From germline, CDR1 is LGHNT and CDR2 FRNRAP. Here the CDR3 reads CASGLGLAGTDTQYF. CDR3 nucleotides: TGTGCTAGTGGTCTGGGACTAGCGGGCACAGATACGCAGTATTTT.

This clonotype was detected many times. V is TRBV7-6 and J is TRBJ2-3, with D possibly being TRBD1 (5 bases). There are 15 residues in the CDR3. CDR1 is SGHVS, CDR2 FNYEAQ, per germline. The V end lost 5 bases, the J end lost 6 bases, and 18 bases lay between the germline ends. CDR3 amino acids: CASSPGARGADTQYF. The CDR3, as DNA: TGTGCCAGCAGCCCTGGGGCTAGGGGTGCGGATACGCAGTATTTT. Combining the CDR3 with reference TRBV7-6 and TRBJ2-3 gives the whole variable domain GAGVSQSPRYKVTKRGQDVALRCDPISGHVSLYWYRQALGQGPEFLTYFNYEAQQDKSGLPNDRFSAERPEGSISTLTIQRTEQRDSAMYRCASSPGARGADTQYFGPGTRLTVL.

This clonotype was detected only a few times. The chain couples TRBV7-7 to TRBJ2-2; 7 bases line up with TRBD1. CDR1 is SSHAT and CDR2 is FNYEAQ in the germline V gene (reference sequence). The CDR3 contains 14 residues. The V gene end was trimmed by 6 bases and the J gene end by 6 bases; junction bases not matched to a gene: 7. The chain's CDR3 is CASSLNTGAGELFF. In nucleotides, the CDR3 is TGTGCCAGCAGTCTTAACACAGGGGCCGGGGAGCTGTTTTTT.

This clonotype occurred many times. V is TRBV11-2 and J is TRBJ2-5, with 7 nucleotides matching TRBD1. The trim removed 5 bases at V and 1 base at J, leaving 7 bases unmatched. This CDR3 has 15 amino acids. Germline V CDR1 and CDR2: SGHAT, FQNNGV. The CDR3 DNA follows: TGTGCCAGCAGCGATAGAAGGGACAGCCAAGAGACCCAGTACTTC. Amino acid sequence: CASSDRRDSQETQYF.

In its sample, this clonotype was seen many times. The chain employs TRBV20-1 and TRBJ2-7; possibly TRBD2 for D (7 bases). The CDR3 is 14 residues long. Trimming removed 3 bases at V and 6 bases at J, with 18 bases between. Germline V lookup: CDR1 DFQATT, CDR2 SNEGSKA (reference sequence). CDR3 DNA: TGCAGTGCTAGCGAGGGGGGGCTGAGGGCCGAGCAGTACTTC. Translation: CSASEGGLRAEQYF.

This clonotype was seen at least ten times. The chain combines TRBV30 with TRBJ2-3; D remains unclear. This CDR3 comprises 15 residues. From germline, CDR1 is GTSNPN and CDR2 SVGIG (reference sequence). Trimming removed 3 bases from V and 0 bases from J, with 13 bases in between. CDR3 region: CAWSEVRRSTDTQYF. CDR3 bases: TGTGCCTGGAGCGAGGTCAGGAGAAGCACAGATACGCAGTATTTT.

The genes are TRBV12-3 or TRBV12-4 and TRBJ2-3; perhaps TRBD2 as D (7 bases). This CDR3 contains 14 residues. Trimming stripped 2 bases from V and 6 bases from J, with 12 bases between. CDR3 loop: CASSLTRGGDTQYF. The DNA of the CDR3 is TGTGCCAGCAGTTTAACGAGGGGGGGGGATACGCAGTATTTT.

This clonotype was counted ten times or more. The rearrangement joins TRBV4-1 to TRBJ1-5; D is possibly TRBD1 (5 bases). The length of the CDR3 is 16 residues. The V gene lost 1 base and the J gene lost 6 bases, with 16 bases spanning the gap. Germline lookup yields CDR1 MGHRA and CDR2 YSYEKL. DNA for the CDR3: TGCGCCAGCAGCCAAGTGGTGAGGGGTTTAGGTCAGCCCCAGCATTTT. Residues: CASSQVVRGLGQPQHF.

This clonotype has ten or more counts. The chain is built from TRBV3-1 and TRBJ2-3; 11 nucleotides align to TRBD2. This CDR3 comprises 16 residues. After removal of 5 bases from V and 1 base from J, the junction contained 5 bases not matched to a gene. Germline V gene lookup returns CDR1 LGHDT and CDR2 YNNKEL (reference sequence). The CDR3 coding sequence is TGTGCCAGCAGCTTCGTAGCGGGGGGGGGCACAGATACGCAGTATTTT. It codes for CASSFVAGGGTDTQYF.

CDR3 amino acids: CASSVGLAGGSDTQYF. The CDR3 DNA sequence: TGTGCCAGCAGCGTAGGCCTAGCGGGGGGTTCAGATACGCAGTATTTT. The chain couples TRBV9 to TRBJ2-3; 11 positions agree with TRBD2. The germline CDR1 and CDR2 sequences are SGDLS and YYNGEE. The J segment lost 4 bases and the V segment lost 0 bases, leaving 4 bases of the junction unmatched. There are 16 residues in the CDR3.

This clonotype was counted ten times or more. The chain has TRBV2 and TRBJ2-7; D is possibly TRBD1 (5 bases). Between the trimmed V and J ends, which lost 4 bases and 4 bases, there was a span of 14 bases. Germline lookup yields CDR1 SNHLY and CDR2 FYNNEI. This CDR3 spans 14 amino acids. The CDR3 bases are TGTGCCAGCAGTGCCTCCTTTACAGGTTACGAGCAGTACTTC. It translates to CASSASFTGYEQYF.